This TCR beta chain appears in the sequencing data of a study of graft-versus-host responses after intestinal transplantation (dated by TCRdb to the early 2020s). Looking at the study overall: The transplants that recipients got were multivisceral, liver-intestinal, or isolated intestinal. Every recipient was given anti-thymocyte globulin induction, followed by 2 to 3 years of maintenance tacrolimus and steroids. After intestinal transplantation, graft-versus-host and host-versus-graft alloreactive T cell clones were followed in the graft, circulation and bone marrow using bulk TCR-beta CDR3 sequencing. Alloreactive clones were identified by sequencing pre-transplant mixed lymphocyte reaction products and comparing them with unstimulated pre-transplant donor and recipient T cells. Of the roughly 25 intestinal transplant recipients enrolled in the cohort, one of whom was a retransplant, 3 patients without pretransplant specimens were excluded. A peak of at least 4% donor T cells among recipient peripheral blood mononuclear cells was the definition used for donor T cell macrochimerism. Instead of going to the commercial service, samples from a few later patients were sequenced in-house on an Illumina MiSeq and processed with MiXCR.

What the research found in general, with its limitations: Early after transplant, peak levels of circulating GvH clones were associated with declines in HvG clones. GvH clones were detected in recipient bone marrow, and some of these GvH clones were observed earlier in ileal mucosa or blood, consistent with an intestinal mucosal origin. The relatively low number and heterogeneity of intestinal transplant patients limited the conclusions. High GvH to HvG T cell clonal ratios were observed in the allografts of patients with donor T cell macrochimerism.

Libraries came from the immunoSEQ multiplex PCR assay. For most patients, genomic DNA was isolated with the Qiagen DNeasy Blood and Tissue Kit and shipped frozen to Adaptive Biotechnologies for TCR sequencing. For most patients, genomic DNA was subjected to high-throughput TCR-beta CDR3 sequencing by Adaptive Biotechnologies. In the authors' own workflow: TCR sequencing data for over 15 patients were retrieved from Adaptive's ImmunoSEQ software; a few other patients were processed with MiXCR and VDJtools. CD4 versus CD8 sorting errors were corrected by removing sequences found in both subsets at a frequency ratio below 5:1. CDR3 nucleotide sequences shared between donor and recipient were removed because their origin could not be assigned. To count as alloreactive, a clone needed at least 2-fold expansion over unstimulated cells and a minimum CFSE-low frequency of 0.002% (template counts) or 0.001% (read counts). Clones detected in sequenced pre-transplant spleen, lymph node, or MLR CFSE-low populations of the donor or recipient were defined as mappable. The cumulative frequency of alloreactive clones was calculated as a percentage of all sequences, weighted by copy number. The source is immuneACCESS, and TCRdb retained only in-frame sequences with V and J called. Part of the clones is not carried over; for the studies checked, unresolved V genes explain less than half of this, and the remainder is unexplained. D and trimming were read from the DNA, whereas the V and J calls and clone size are those reported in that table. The sample table records over 90,000 clones; 91% of these occur just once. Of the sample, 0.5% falls within the top ten clones.

According to the study, the label for this sample's time point signals: cells obtained before transplantation from donor or recipient. CD3+CD4+ and CD3+CD8+ populations were FACS-sorted from unstimulated pre-transplant donor and recipient cells taken from spleen or lymph nodes. CDR1 and CDR2 (MNHEY, SVGAGI) derive from the germline V gene. The CDR3 goes from the cysteine to the phenylalanine over 14 residues. Kept here is only the CDR3 DNA, which spans 42 bases and is read in frame from base 1. V lost 6 bases and J lost 2 bases, and the count of bases not matched to a germline gene is 6. A note on this clone: This clone's antigen is unknown. No quality values exist for individual bases; no much larger clone is one base distant.

Here the sequenced sample was unstimulated CD8+ T cells sorted from spleen or lymph node cells, taken before intestinal transplant. The TCR originated in a human donor who received an intestinal transplant. The chain is made from TRBV6-5 and TRBJ2-5, with 7 bases in between that match TRBD2. For the CDR3, the sequence is CASRPEGLQETQYF. The nucleotide sequence is given as TGTGCCAGCAGACCTGAGGGACTACAAGAGACCCAGTACTTC.